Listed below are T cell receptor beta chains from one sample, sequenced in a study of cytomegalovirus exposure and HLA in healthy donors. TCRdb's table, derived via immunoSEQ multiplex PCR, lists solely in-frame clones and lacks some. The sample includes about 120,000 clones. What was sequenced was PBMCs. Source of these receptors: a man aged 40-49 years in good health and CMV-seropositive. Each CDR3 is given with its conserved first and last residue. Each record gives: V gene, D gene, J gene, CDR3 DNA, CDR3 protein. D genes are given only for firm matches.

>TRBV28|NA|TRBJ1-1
TGTGCCAGCAGCCCCCTCGCAGGGAACACTGAAGCTTTCTTT
CASSPLAGNTEAFF
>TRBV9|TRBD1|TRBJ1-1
TGTGCCAGCAACCGACAGGGACTCATGAACACTGAAGCTTTCTTT
CASNRQGLMNTEAFF
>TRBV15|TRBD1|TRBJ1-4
TGTGCCACCAGCCAACGGACAGGTGGAACTAATGAAAAACTGTTTTTT
CATSQRTGGTNEKLFF
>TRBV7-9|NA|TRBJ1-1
TGTGCCAGCAGCTTAGCCTGGGCTAACACTGAAGCTTTCTTT
CASSLAWANTEAFF
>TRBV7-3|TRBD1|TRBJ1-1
TGTGCCAGCAGCTACGGACAGGGTAGGAACACTGAAGCTTTCTTT
CASSYGQGRNTEAFF
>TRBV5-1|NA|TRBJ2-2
TGCGCCAGCAGCTTAGGAGGGAACACCGGGGAGCTGTTTTTT
CASSLGGNTGELFF
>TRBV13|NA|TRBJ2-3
TGTGCCAGCAGTAACCTCGGAGGGCCCTCTGAGAATACGCAGTATTTT
CASSNLGGPSENTQYF
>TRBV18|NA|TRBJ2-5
TGTGCCAGCTCAATACAGGGCCAAGAGACCCAGTACTTC
CASSIQGQETQYF
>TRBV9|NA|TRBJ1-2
TGTGCCAGCAGCGCCCGGACTGAAGCTAACTATGGCTACACCTTC
CASSARTEANYGYTF
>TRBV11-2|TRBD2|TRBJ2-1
TGTGCCAGCAGCTTAATAGCGGGACCCTCCTACAATGAGCAGTTCTTC
CASSLIAGPSYNEQFF
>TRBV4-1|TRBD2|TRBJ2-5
TGCGCCAGCAGTCAAGGGGAGGGCGTTGGGGTACAAGAGACCCAGTACTTC
CASSQGEGVGVQETQYF
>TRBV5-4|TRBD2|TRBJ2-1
TGTGCCAGCACAACTAGCGGGAGGGCCTGGGGGGACAATGAGCAGTTCTTC
CASTTSGRAWGDNEQFF
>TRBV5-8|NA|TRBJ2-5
TGTGCCAGCGAGTTCCCCGGCGGGGAGACCCAGTACTTC
CASEFPGGETQYF
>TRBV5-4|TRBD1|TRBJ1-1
TGTGCCAGCAGCTTGGTCGTTACAGGGGCACGGAACACTGAAGCTTTCTTT
CASSLVVTGARNTEAFF
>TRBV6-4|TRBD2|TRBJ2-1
TGTGCCAGCAGACCGAGCGGGACGTTATACAATGAGCAGTTCTTC
CASRPSGTLYNEQFF
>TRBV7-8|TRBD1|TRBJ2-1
TGTGCCAGCAGCTTAGGGGGGACAGGGGTATACAATGAGCAGTTCTTC
CASSLGGTGVYNEQFF
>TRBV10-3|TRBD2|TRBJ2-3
TGTGCCATCGGCGGGAGGGAGGCAGATACGCAGTATTTT
CAIGGREADTQYF
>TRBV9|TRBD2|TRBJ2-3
TGTGCCAGCAGCGGAACTAGCGGGCCCACGGATACGCAGTATTTT
CASSGTSGPTDTQYF
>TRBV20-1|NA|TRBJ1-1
TGCAGTGCCCAGGGGAACACTGAAGCTTTCTTT
CSAQGNTEAFF
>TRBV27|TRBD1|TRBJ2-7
TGTGCCAGCAGTCTACTACAGGGGCGCGGTGGGCAGTACTTC
CASSLLQGRGGQYF
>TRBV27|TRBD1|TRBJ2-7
TGTGCCAGCAGTTTAGAATCGACAGGGGGAGTCTACGAGCAGTACTTC
CASSLESTGGVYEQYF
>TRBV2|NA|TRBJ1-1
TGTGCCAGCAGCCTGACAGACATGAACACTGAAGCTTTCTTT
CASSLTDMNTEAFF
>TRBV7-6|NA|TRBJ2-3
TGTGCCAGCAGCTTAGTAGGCACCAGGTATACAGATACGCAGTATTTT
CASSLVGTRYTDTQYF
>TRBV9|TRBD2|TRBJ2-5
TGTGCCAGCAGCGTAGGACTAGCGGGGACCCAGTACTTC
CASSVGLAGTQYF
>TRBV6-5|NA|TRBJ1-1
TGTGCCAGCAGTTATGAGGGAAACACTGAAGCTTTCTTT
CASSYEGNTEAFF
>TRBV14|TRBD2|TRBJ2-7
TGTGCCAGCAGCCAAGGACTAGCGGGAGTCGGGGCGCAGTACTTC
CASSQGLAGVGAQYF
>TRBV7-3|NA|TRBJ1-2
TGTGCCAGCAGCTTAAGAGGGGGGGCAGGGATAGGGTATGGCTACACCTTC
CASSLRGGAGIGYGYTF
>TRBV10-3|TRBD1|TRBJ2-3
TGTGCCATCAGTGCGTCACAGGGGTCCACAGATACGCAGTATTTT
CAISASQGSTDTQYF
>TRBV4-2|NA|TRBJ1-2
TGTGCCAGCAGCCAAGGGGGCTCTTCTTATGGCTACACCTTC
CASSQGGSSYGYTF
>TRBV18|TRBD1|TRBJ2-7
TGTGCCAGCTCACTTCGGGGACAGGGGGTCTTGGACGAGCAGTACTTC
CASSLRGQGVLDEQYF
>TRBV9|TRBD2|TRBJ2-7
TGTGCCAGCAGCGTAGGAGTGGGAGGGCCCGACTACGAGCAGTACTTC
CASSVGVGGPDYEQYF
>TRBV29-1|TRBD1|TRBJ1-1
TGCAGCGTTGGGGACAGGGTAGGAGTCTTGCACACTGAAGCTTTCTTT
CSVGDRVGVLHTEAFF
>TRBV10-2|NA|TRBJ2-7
TGCGCCAGCAGTGAGACGGCAGGCGCGGGCGAGCAGTACTTC
CASSETAGAGEQYF
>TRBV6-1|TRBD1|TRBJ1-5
TGTGCCAGCAGTGAAACAGGGGCGAGAAGCAATCAGCCCCAGCATTTT
CASSETGARSNQPQHF
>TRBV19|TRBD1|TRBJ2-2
TGTGCCAGTGGGACAGGGGACGCGATCGGGGAGCTGTTTTTT
CASGTGDAIGELFF
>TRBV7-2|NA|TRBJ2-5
TGTGCCAGCAGCAGGGCGCGGGAAGAGACCCAGTACTTC
CASSRAREETQYF
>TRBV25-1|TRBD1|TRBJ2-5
TGTGCCAGCAGTGCCGGGACAGCACAAGAGACCCAGTACTTC
CASSAGTAQETQYF
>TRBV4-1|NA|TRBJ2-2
TGCGCCAGCAGCCAAGTATCGGCGACAAGATACACCGGGGAGCTGTTTTTT
CASSQVSATRYTGELFF
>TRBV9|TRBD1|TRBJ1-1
TGTGCCAGCAGCGAAGACAGGGGGCTGGGTCGGGGCACTGAAGCTTTCTTT
CASSEDRGLGRGTEAFF
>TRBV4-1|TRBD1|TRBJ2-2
TGCGCCAGCAGCCAAGGGGCGACAGGGGCGATCACCGGGGAGCTGTTTTTT
CASSQGATGAITGELFF
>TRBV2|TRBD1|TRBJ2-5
TGTGCCAGCACCGGGACAGGCCAAGAGACCCAGTACTTC
CASTGTGQETQYF
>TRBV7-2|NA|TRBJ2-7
TGTGCCAGCAGCTTTCTGGGTTCGGTAGGTCTAGACGAGCAGTACTTC
CASSFLGSVGLDEQYF
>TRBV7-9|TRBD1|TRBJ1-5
TGTGCCAGCAGCTACAGGGGGTCCAATCAGCCCCAGCATTTT
CASSYRGSNQPQHF
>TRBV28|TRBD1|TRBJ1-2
TGTGCCAGCAGTTTGCCCGGACAGGGATTTGGTGGCTACACCTTC
CASSLPGQGFGGYTF
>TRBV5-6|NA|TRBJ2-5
TGTGCCAGCAGCTGGTATGACAACACCAATCAGACCCAGTACTTC
CASSWYDNTNQTQYF
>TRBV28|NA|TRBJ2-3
TGTGCCAGCAGTGAGGGACAGCGGGAGTATTTT
CASSEGQREYF
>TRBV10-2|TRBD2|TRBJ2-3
TGCGCCAGCAGGACTAGCGGGAACACAGATACGCAGTATTTT
CASRTSGNTDTQYF
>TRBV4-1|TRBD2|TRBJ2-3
TGCGCCAGCAGCCAAGGCGGGAGTTGGGATACGCAGTATTTT
CASSQGGSWDTQYF
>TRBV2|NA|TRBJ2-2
TGTGCCAGCAAACGGGAGCCCTCAAACACCGGGGAGCTGTTTTTT
CASKREPSNTGELFF
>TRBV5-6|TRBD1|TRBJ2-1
TGTGCCAGCAGCTTTTCTCCGTTTGGACAGGGGACCTACAATGAGCAGTTCTTC
CASSFSPFGQGTYNEQFF
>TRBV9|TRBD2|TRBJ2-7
TGTGCCAGCAGCCCGAGGGGACTAGGGACCTACGAGCAGTACTTC
CASSPRGLGTYEQYF
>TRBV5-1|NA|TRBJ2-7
TGCGCCAGCAGCTTGGTTGCGACTCCCTCTGGGGAGCAGTACTTC
CASSLVATPSGEQYF
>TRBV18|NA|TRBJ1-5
TGTGCCAGCTCACCAGAGGAAAGCAATCAGCCCCAGCATTTT
CASSPEESNQPQHF
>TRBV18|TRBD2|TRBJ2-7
TGTGCCAGCTCACCCGAACTGACTAGCGGCCCTCCCTACGAGCAGTACTTC
CASSPELTSGPPYEQYF
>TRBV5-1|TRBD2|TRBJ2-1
TGCGCCAGCAGCTTCCGACTAGCGGGAGGCTACAATGAGCAGTTCTTC
CASSFRLAGGYNEQFF
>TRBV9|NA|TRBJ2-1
TGTGCCAGCAGCCCGGTGGGACAACGCAATGAGCAGTTCTTC
CASSPVGQRNEQFF
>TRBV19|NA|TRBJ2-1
TGTGCCAGTAGTATAAGCACGACTCTAAGCTCCTACAATGAGCAGTTCTTC
CASSISTTLSSYNEQFF
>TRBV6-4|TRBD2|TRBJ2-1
TGTGCCAGCAAGGAGACCAGCGGGAGCTACAATGAGCAGTTCTTC
CASKETSGSYNEQFF
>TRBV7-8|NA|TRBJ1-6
TGTGCCAGCAGCTTATCCGGTTCACCCCTCCACTTT
CASSLSGSPLHF